This T cell receptor (beta chain) originates from a study of siplizumab effects on memory and regulatory T cells. Study summary: Researchers set up mixed lymphocyte reactions in pairs, giving siplizumab at about 1 ug/mL or leaving out drug. Study-level findings and limits: Unstimulated subsets accounted for the mapping of only a minor share of the clones that were alloreactive.

There are 15 residues in the CDR3. Germline V gene data show CDR1 as KGHSH and CDR2 as LQKENI. With 3 bases clipped from V and 7 bases from J, the junction kept 8 bases outside the gene matches. This table comes from immunoSEQ multiplex PCR, and its TCRdb copy is limited to in-frame clones, with some not included. The data contain approximately 20,000 clones, approximately 44% of them seen just once; the ten biggest clones take up 6% to 6.5%. Cells from the mixed lymphocyte reaction were cocultured for 6 days at 37°C. About this clone: Its antigen is undetermined.

The sequence was obtained from a human donor in good health; the cells came from an allogeneic mixed lymphocyte reaction. Some clones in this sample may be carry-over from other donors' samples. This chain connects TRBV18 to TRBJ1-4; 7 bases are shared with TRBD1. The sample comprised CFSE-low (dividing) CD4+ T cells sorted from an allogeneic mixed lymphocyte reaction. CDR3 loop: CASSPTTGAGEKLFF. The CDR3 DNA is TGTGCCAGCTCACCTACTACAGGGGCCGGTGAAAAACTGTTTTTT.